This T cell receptor (beta chain) was found in a study of CD8+ T cells in alopecia areata. V dropped 3 bases and J dropped 10 bases, with 13 bases sitting between them. Germline V gives CDR1 SGDLS, CDR2 YYNGEE. The CDR3 sequence is 12 residues long. Comment on this clone: Its specificity is not known.

Study-wide results and limits: Many of the expanded lesional clones endured in scalp and blood while on tofacitinib. Unlike in mice, where it was clearer, TCR sharing across patients was less clear, possibly HLA-related.

Treatment indicated: oral pan-JAK inhibitor, 5-10 mg twice daily. RNA, once extracted, was reverse transcribed into cDNA for use as the sequencing template. Produced via immunoSEQ multiplex PCR; TCRdb's table is partial and in-frame only. This sample has some 220,000 clones; 50% to 60% occur once, and the top ten carry more than 1.5%. The source of this sequence is a human donor with alopecia areata. V and J are TRBV9 and TRBJ1-2, with TRBD1 as a possible D gene (5 bases). Source: CD4+ T cells sorted from blood, taken at week 4, from a patient treated with tofacitinib. The CDR3 here is CASSAAYGTYTF. As DNA, the CDR3 is TGTGCCAGCAGCGCGGCATACGGGACCTACACCTTC.